The 24 T cell receptor beta chains below come from one sample, sequenced in a study of cytomegalovirus exposure and HLA in healthy donors. PCR used 60 Vbeta primers and 13 Jbeta primers. Here immunoSEQ multiplex PCR was the method, and the copy in TCRdb shows in-frame clones only, minus some. The sample comprises some 120,000 clones, 70% of which are singletons, and roughly 8.7% rests with the top ten. Sequences were obtained from PBMCs. The receptors derive from a man in his thirties or forties in good health and CMV-seropositive.

The CDR3 sequence: CASSDQGRGNTIYF. In DNA form, the CDR3 reads TGTGCCAGCAGCGACCAGGGAAGAGGAAACACCATATATTTT. The chain joins TRBV5-6 to TRBJ1-3, with a tentative D call TRBD1 (5 bases). Trimming stripped 4 bases from V and 4 bases from J, with 12 bases between. CDR1 SGHDT and CDR2 YYEEEE come from the germline V gene. The CDR3 contains 14 residues.

The chain has TRBV6-1 and TRBJ2-1; 10 nucleotides agree with TRBD2. The J segment lost 1 base and the V segment lost 6 bases, leaving 3 bases of the junction unmatched. CDR1 and CDR2 (germline): MNHNS, SASEGT. This CDR3 contains 15 residues. Here the CDR3 reads CASSVLAGSYNEQFF. CDR3 DNA: TGTGCCAGCAGCGTACTAGCGGGGTCCTACAATGAGCAGTTCTTC.

This clone was seen a few times. This chain links TRBV18 with TRBJ1-1; 10 nucleotides match TRBD1. This CDR3 has 15 residues. After removal of 3 bases from V and 4 bases from J, the junction contained 5 bases not matched to a gene. The germline CDR1 and CDR2 sequences are KGHSH and LQKENI. In nucleotides, the CDR3 is TGTGCCAGCTCACCCGGGACAGGGGCGAGCACTGAAGCTTTCTTT. Translation: CASSPGTGASTEAFF.

The J gene is TRBJ2-5, the V gene TRBV18, with 9 bases aligning to TRBD1. The CDR3 has 15 residues. V gave up 3 bases and J gave up 1 base; unmatched junction bases: 3. From germline, CDR1 is KGHSH and CDR2 LQKENI. The CDR3 reads CASSPRQGGQETQYF. In DNA, the CDR3 is TGTGCCAGCTCACCCAGACAGGGGGGCCAAGAGACCCAGTACTTC. Supplemented by reference TRBV18 and TRBJ2-5, the full variable domain reads NAGVMQNPRHLVRRRGQEARLRCSPMKGHSHVYWYRQLPEEGLKFMVYLQKENIIDESGMPKERFSAEFPKEGPSILRIQQVVRGDSAAYFCASSPRQGGQETQYFGPGTRLLVL.

The CDR3 region is CASSQDGGRFYNEQFF. CDR3 nucleotides: TGTGCCAGCAGCCAAGACGGGGGGCGCTTCTACAATGAGCAGTTCTTC. The chain has TRBV14 and TRBJ2-1; TRBD2 is a possible D gene (7 bases). V was trimmed by 0 bases and J by 3 bases, leaving 12 bases between them. CDR3 size: 16 residues. From germline, CDR1 is SGHDN and CDR2 FVKESK.

This clone appeared a single time. The gene calls are TRBV11-2 and TRBJ2-1; D is ambiguous. The germline gives CDR1 SGHAT, CDR2 FQNNGV. V lost 5 bases and J 8 bases, leaving 13 bases between the germline ends. This CDR3 has 13 residues. This chain's CDR3 is CASSRRERDEQFF. CDR3 bases: TGTGCCAGCAGCAGGAGAGAACGGGATGAGCAGTTCTTC.

The rearrangement uses TRBV28 and TRBJ2-1, with unresolved D. Germline V gene sequence: CDR1 MDHEN, CDR2 SYDVKM. The CDR3 contains 11 residues. The ends were cut back, 7 bases at V and 6 bases at J, with 7 bases in the middle. DNA for the CDR3: TGTGCCAGCACCCTCGGCAATGAGCAGTTCTTC. Amino acid sequence: CASTLGNEQFF.

The rearrangement uses TRBV4-3 and TRBJ2-3, with D perhaps TRBD2 (6 bases). The CDR3 extends over 13 amino acids. Germline V lookup: CDR1 LGHNA, CDR2 YSLEER. Trimming shortened V by 1 base and J by 5 bases, and 7 bases separated the two germline ends. CDR3 nucleotides: TGCGCCAGCAGCCAAGCGCGGGGAGATACGCAGTATTTT. Its protein is CASSQARGDTQYF.

The V gene is TRBV5-1, the J gene TRBJ2-1; a weak D match, TRBD1 (6 bases). V was trimmed by 1 base and J by 14 bases, leaving 25 bases between them. The CDR3 runs 16 residues. Germline V gene lookup returns CDR1 SGHRS and CDR2 YFSETQ. For the CDR3, the DNA is TGCGCCAGCAGCTTGAGACGACAGGACCTTACGTCCAGGGAGTTCTTC. This gives the protein CASSLRRQDLTSREFF.

The chain recombines TRBV29-1 with TRBJ1-2, with D possibly being TRBD1 (5 bases). Germline CDR1 reads SQVTM; CDR2 reads ANQGSEA. The CDR3 has 16 amino acids. Trimming pared 5 bases from V and 8 bases from J, leaving 27 bases between. The CDR3 DNA reads as TGCAGCGTTTTAGTACGGGGGGGATGGACGGGAGTGGGCTACACCTTC. Translating it yields CSVLVRGGWTGVGYTF.

The chain is built from TRBV28 and TRBJ1-3, with D possibly being TRBD1 (6 bases). Trimming took 8 bases from V and 3 from J, leaving 17 bases between them. This CDR3 contains 15 residues. Germline CDR1 is MDHEN and CDR2 is SYDVKM. The CDR3 is CASLGGTLLGNTIYF. CDR3 nucleotide sequence: TGTGCCAGCCTGGGGGGGACACTGCTTGGAAACACCATATATTTT.

The J gene is TRBJ1-2, the V gene TRBV5-5, with D perhaps matching TRBD1 (6 bases). V was shortened by 4 bases and J by 3 bases, with 13 bases between the two germline ends. The CDR3 is 14 amino acids. Germline-derived CDR1 and CDR2 are SGHKS and YYEKEE (reference sequence). CDR3 DNA: TGTGCCAGCAGCCTAGGACAGAGAGACTATGGCTACACCTTC. Translation: CASSLGQRDYGYTF.

The chain combines TRBV9 with TRBJ1-6; 7 bases agree with TRBD1. The CDR3 has 15 residues. V lost 2 bases and J lost 7; bases outside the gene matches: 6. Per the germline V gene, CDR1 is SGDLS and CDR2 is YYNGEE. The CDR3 loop is CASSVTGQRNSPLHF. DNA for the CDR3: TGTGCCAGCAGCGTGACGGGACAGCGAAATTCACCCCTCCACTTT.

This clone was counted a few times. The chain joins TRBV6-1 to TRBJ1-6; 7 nucleotides match TRBD1. This CDR3 spans 13 amino acids. Germline values: CDR1 MNHNS, CDR2 SASEGT. V lost 3 bases and J lost 10; bases outside the gene matches: 3. Here the CDR3 reads CASSETGRSPLHF. Here the CDR3 DNA reads TGTGCCAGCAGTGAGACAGGGAGATCACCCCTCCACTTT.

This clone was seen a handful of times. This CDR3 is CASSFTGISRQETQYF. The CDR3 DNA reads TGCGCCAGCAGCTTCACAGGGATCAGTCGGCAAGAGACCCAGTACTTC. J is TRBJ2-5 and V is TRBV5-1; D may be TRBD1 (6 bases). Germline V gene sequence: CDR1 SGHRS, CDR2 YFSETQ. The V gene lost 2 bases and the J gene lost 2 bases, with 16 bases spanning the gap. The CDR3 totals 16 residues.

The CDR3 region has the DNA TGTGCCAGCAGCCAAGGAAGCGGGGGGCCGCTCAATGAGCAGTTCTTC. Protein sequence: CASSQGSGGPLNEQFF. This chain links TRBV4-2 with TRBJ2-1; 9 bases match TRBD2. The CDR3 runs 16 residues. The germline V gene encodes CDR1 LGHNA and CDR2 YNFKEQ. The trim removed 1 base at V and 6 bases at J, leaving 7 bases unmatched.

This clone came up once. The rearrangement links TRBV27 to TRBJ2-1, with 7 bases that match TRBD1. Germline values: CDR1 MNHEY, CDR2 SMNVEV (reference sequence). The CDR3 contains 17 residues. After removal of 6 bases from V and 0 bases from J, the junction contained 11 bases not matched to a gene. In nucleotides, the CDR3 is TGTGCCAGCAGCTCCGCAGGGGGTTATCCCTCCTACAATGAGCAGTTCTTC. It codes for CASSSAGGYPSYNEQFF.

This clone was seen only a few times. The rearrangement uses TRBV5-1 and TRBJ2-1; tentative D call: TRBD2 (6 bases). V lost 0 bases and J 8 bases, leaving 15 bases between the germline ends. Germline assignment: CDR1 SGHRS and CDR2 YFSETQ. The CDR3 is 15 amino acids. The CDR3 loop reads CASSLVIGGGDEQFF. CDR3 in DNA: TGCGCCAGCAGCTTGGTTATAGGCGGCGGGGATGAGCAGTTCTTC.

This clone has just a few counts. This rearrangement joins TRBV27 to TRBJ2-7, with TRBD1 matching 8 bases. The CDR3 is made up of 14 amino acids. Germline CDR1 and CDR2: MNHEY and SMNVEV (reference sequence). J was trimmed by 2 bases and V by 6 bases; bases with no gene match: 6. The CDR3 nucleotides read TGTGCCAGCAGCCCGGGACAGGCAACCTACGAGCAGTACGTC. Its protein is CASSPGQATYEQYV.

This clone was found once. The gene calls are TRBV10-3 and TRBJ1-5, with 11 bases aligning to TRBD1. The CDR3 is 14 amino acids. The germline V gene encodes CDR1 ENHRY and CDR2 SYGVKD. J gave up 3 bases and V 9 bases, and 4 bases lay outside the gene matches. CDR3 loop: CAIGQGATNQPQHF. In nucleotides, the CDR3 is TGTGCCATAGGACAGGGGGCAACCAATCAGCCCCAGCATTTT.

This clone occurred a few times. This chain uses TRBV28 with TRBJ2-3; the match to TRBD2 covers 10 bases. V gave up 6 bases and J gave up 5 bases; unmatched junction bases: 11. Germline CDR1 reads MDHEN; CDR2 reads SYDVKM. The CDR3 contains 16 residues. The CDR3 sequence: CASSSGTSVWGDTQYF. The CDR3 nucleotides are TGTGCCAGCAGCTCTGGGACTAGCGTTTGGGGAGATACGCAGTATTTT.

The V and J genes are TRBV2 and TRBJ1-1; D not resolved. Trimming stripped 0 bases from V and 5 bases from J, with 13 bases between. Germline loops: CDR1 SNHLY, CDR2 FYNNEI. The CDR3 consists of 15 residues. CDR3 in amino acids: CASSEAGWTTTEAFF. The DNA of the CDR3 is TGTGCCAGCAGTGAAGCGGGCTGGACTACGACTGAAGCTTTCTTT.

The CDR3 is CASSLFPGTASNEKLFF. The CDR3 DNA sequence: TGTGCCAGCAGTTTATTCCCGGGGACAGCCTCAAATGAAAAACTGTTTTTT. The V and J genes are TRBV27 and TRBJ1-4; TRBD1 matches at 7 bases. The CDR3 runs to 17 residues. Germline CDR1 and CDR2: MNHEY and SMNVEV (reference sequence). The trim removed 1 base at V and 5 bases at J, leaving 10 bases unmatched. Based on the CDR3 plus reference TRBV27 and TRBJ1-4, the full variable domain is EAQVTQNPRYLITVTGKKLTVTCSQNMNHEYMSWYRQDPGLGLRQIYYSMNVEVTDKGDVPEGYKVSRKEKRNFPLILESPSPNQTSLYFCASSLFPGTASNEKLFFGSGTQLSVL.

This clone was observed once. The rearrangement uses TRBV28 and TRBJ2-7; possibly TRBD2 for D (6 bases). The CDR3 consists of 15 residues. Deletions cut 2 bases from V and 3 bases from J, with 14 bases between. Germline CDR1 is MDHEN and CDR2 is SYDVKM. The CDR3 DNA is TGTGCCAGCAGTTTAGACTTGGGAGGAGGCTACGAGCAGTACGTC. This encodes CASSLDLGGGYEQYV.